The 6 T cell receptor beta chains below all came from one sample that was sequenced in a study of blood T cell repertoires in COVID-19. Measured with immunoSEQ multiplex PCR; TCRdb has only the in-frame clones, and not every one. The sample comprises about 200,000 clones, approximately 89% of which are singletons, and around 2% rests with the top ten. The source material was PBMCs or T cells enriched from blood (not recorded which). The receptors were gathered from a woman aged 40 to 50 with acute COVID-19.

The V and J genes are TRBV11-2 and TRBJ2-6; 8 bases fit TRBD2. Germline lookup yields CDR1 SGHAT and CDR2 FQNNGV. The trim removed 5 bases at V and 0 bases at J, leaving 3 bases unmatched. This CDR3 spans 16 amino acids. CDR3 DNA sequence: TGTGCCAGCAGCCCGAGCGGGAGCTCTGGGGCCAACGTCCTGACTTTC. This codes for CASSPSGSSGANVLTF.

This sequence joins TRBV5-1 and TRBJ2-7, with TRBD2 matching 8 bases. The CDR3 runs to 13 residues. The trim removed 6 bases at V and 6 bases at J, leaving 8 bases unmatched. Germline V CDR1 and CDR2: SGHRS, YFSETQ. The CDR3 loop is CASTLAGGVEQYF. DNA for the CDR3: TGCGCCAGCACCCTCGCCGGGGGGGTCGAGCAGTACTTC.

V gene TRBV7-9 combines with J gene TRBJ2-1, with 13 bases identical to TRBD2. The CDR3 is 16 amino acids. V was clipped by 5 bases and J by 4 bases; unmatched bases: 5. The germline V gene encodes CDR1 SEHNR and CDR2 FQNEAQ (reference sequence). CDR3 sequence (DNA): TGTGCCAGCAGCAGGACTAGCGGGAGACAATACAATGAGCAGTTCTTC. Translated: CASSRTSGRQYNEQFF. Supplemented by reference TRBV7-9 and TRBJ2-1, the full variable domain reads DTGVSQNPRHKITKRGQNVTFRCDPISEHNRLYWYRQTLGQGPEFLTYFQNEAQLEKSRLLSDRFSAERPKGSFSTLEIQRTEQGDSAMYLCASSRTSGRQYNEQFFGPGTRLTVL.

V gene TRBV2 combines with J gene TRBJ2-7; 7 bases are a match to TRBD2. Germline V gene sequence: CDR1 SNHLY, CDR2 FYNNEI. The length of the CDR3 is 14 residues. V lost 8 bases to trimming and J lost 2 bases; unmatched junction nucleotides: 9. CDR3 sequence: CASGREAGPYEQYF. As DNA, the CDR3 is TGTGCCAGCGGGAGGGAGGCAGGGCCCTACGAGCAGTACTTC.

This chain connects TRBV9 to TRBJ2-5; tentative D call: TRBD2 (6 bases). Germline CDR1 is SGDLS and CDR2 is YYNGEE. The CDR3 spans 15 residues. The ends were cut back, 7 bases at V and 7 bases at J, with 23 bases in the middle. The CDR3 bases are TGTGCCAGCGCTTCTACGGGAGCGGTCGAGGGGACCCAGTACTTC. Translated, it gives CASASTGAVEGTQYF. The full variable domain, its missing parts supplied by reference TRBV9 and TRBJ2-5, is DSGVTQTPKHLITATGQRVTLRCSPRSGDLSVYWYQQSLDQGLQFLIQYYNGEERAKGNILERFSAQQFPDLHSELNLSSLELGDSALYFCASASTGAVEGTQYFGPGTRLLVL.

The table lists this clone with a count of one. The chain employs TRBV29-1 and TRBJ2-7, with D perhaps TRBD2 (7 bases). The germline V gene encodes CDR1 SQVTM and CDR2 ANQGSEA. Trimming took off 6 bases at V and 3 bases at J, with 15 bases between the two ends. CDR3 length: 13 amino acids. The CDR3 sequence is CSVIGGVGYEQYF. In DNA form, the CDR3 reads TGCAGCGTCATAGGGGGGGTCGGCTACGAGCAGTACTTC.